The present entry profiles one T cell receptor (beta chain) with its context. Trimming stripped 6 bases from V and 4 bases from J, with 13 bases between. CDR1 is MNHEY, CDR2 SVGAGI, per germline. The CDR3 consists of 13 residues. The sample belongs to a study of blood T cell repertoires in COVID-19. The wider study: Acute and convalescent COVID-19 samples came from the United States, Italy and Spain. PBMCs, B-cell-depleted T cells, or T cells were the source of the cDNA or gDNA that made up the material.

In the study's own analysis: Amplification with reference gene primers provided the estimates of nucleated cell counts. Profiled with immunoSEQ multiplex PCR; TCRdb holds only in-frame clones, not every one. V and J calls and clone size are copied from that table; D and trimming were computed from the DNA. The table shows about 220,000 clones, with 80% to 85% occurring only once. The chain employs TRBV6-5 and TRBJ2-7; D not certain. Sequenced input: peripheral blood. This TCR was sampled from a woman between 25 and 40 years old who had recovered from COVID-19. The CDR3 DNA follows: TGTGCCAGCAGCTGGAGTACCGAATACGAGCAGTACTTC. This encodes CASSWSTEYEQYF.